The clone carrying this T cell receptor (beta chain) was seen just once. V shed 4 bases and J 8 bases; nucleotides not matched to a gene: 2. CDR1 SGHRS and CDR2 YFSETQ come from the germline V gene. The CDR3 is 12 amino acids. For the second PCR, which ran for about 6 to 11 cycles, a sample-barcoded 5' primer and a J-beta primer mix were used. TCRdb re-derived calls from the 5' RACE reads in MiXCR, one entry per CDR3 protein. The table records about 800,000 distinct CDR3 sequences, roughly 25% of them present only once. The data were taken from a study of blood T cells in healthy people across ages. These records were also assigned to another study, of T cells of mothers and their children.

This clonotype was obtained from a boy between 10 and 17 years old in good health. Sequencing input: blood. The chain combines TRBV5-1 with TRBJ2-1; 8 bases are shared with TRBD2. The CDR3 reads CASSREGDEQFF. The CDR3 DNA follows: TGCGCCAGCAGCCGGGAGGGGGATGAGCAGTTCTTC.